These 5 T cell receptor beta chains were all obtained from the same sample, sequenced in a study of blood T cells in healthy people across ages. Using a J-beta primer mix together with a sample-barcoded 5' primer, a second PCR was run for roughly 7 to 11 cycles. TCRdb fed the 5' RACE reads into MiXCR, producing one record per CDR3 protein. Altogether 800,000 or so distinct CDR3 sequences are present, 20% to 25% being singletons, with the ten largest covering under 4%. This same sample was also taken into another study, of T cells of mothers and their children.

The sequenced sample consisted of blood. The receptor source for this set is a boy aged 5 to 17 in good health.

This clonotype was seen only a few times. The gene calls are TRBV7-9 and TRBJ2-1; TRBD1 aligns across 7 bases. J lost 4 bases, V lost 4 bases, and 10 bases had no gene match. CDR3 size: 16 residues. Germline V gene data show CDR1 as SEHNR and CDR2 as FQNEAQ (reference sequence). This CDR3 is CASSSTGQGVYNEQFF. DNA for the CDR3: TGTGCCAGCAGCTCCACCGGGCAGGGGGTTTACAATGAGCAGTTCTTC.

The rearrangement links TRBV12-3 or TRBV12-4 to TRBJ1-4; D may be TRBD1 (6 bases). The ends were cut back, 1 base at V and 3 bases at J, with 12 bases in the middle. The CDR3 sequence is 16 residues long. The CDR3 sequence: CASSLEGGGSNEKLFF. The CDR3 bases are TGTGCCAGCAGTTTAGAGGGTGGGGGCTCTAATGAAAAACTGTTTTTT.

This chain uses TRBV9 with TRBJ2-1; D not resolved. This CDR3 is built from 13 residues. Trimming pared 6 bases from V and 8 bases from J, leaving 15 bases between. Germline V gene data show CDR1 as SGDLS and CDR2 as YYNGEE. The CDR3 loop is CASTTDPGHEQFF. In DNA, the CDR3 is TGTGCCAGCACAACGGACCCTGGGCATGAGCAGTTCTTC.

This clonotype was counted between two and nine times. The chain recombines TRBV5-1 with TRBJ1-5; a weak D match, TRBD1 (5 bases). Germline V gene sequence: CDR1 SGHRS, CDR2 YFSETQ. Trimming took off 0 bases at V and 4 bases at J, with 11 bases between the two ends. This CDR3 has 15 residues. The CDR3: CASSLEAGRNQPQHF. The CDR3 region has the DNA TGCGCCAGCAGCTTGGAGGCAGGGCGAAATCAGCCCCAGCATTTT.

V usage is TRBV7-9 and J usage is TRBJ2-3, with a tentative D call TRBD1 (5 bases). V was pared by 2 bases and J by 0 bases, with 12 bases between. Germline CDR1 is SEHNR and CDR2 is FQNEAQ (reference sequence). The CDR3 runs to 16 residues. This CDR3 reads CASSLMRQGSTDTQYF. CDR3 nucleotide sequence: TGTGCCAGCAGCTTAATGAGGCAGGGAAGCACAGATACGCAGTATTTT.